This is a list of T cell receptor beta chains from one sample in a study of Graves' ophthalmopathy and Graves' hyperthyroidism. TCRdb used MiXCR to reprocess the multiplex PCR reads, holding one entry per CDR3 protein. The data hold about 620,000 distinct CDR3 sequences, with over 20% observed a single time. The specimen sequenced was peripheral blood. The receptors originated from a young woman with stable Graves' hyperthyroidism. Some clones in this sample may be carry-over from other donors' samples. The CDR3 runs from the conserved cysteine through the conserved F or W. The D gene is left open where the match is weak. The size entry is marked missing in some rows and otherwise reads once, few, many or a size class.

size: .; length: 16; J: TRBJ1-1; D: TRBD1; V: TRBV12-5; DNA: TGTGCTAGTGGTTTGTTCACAGGGGGGTATGACACTGAAGCTTTCTTT; CDR3: CASGLFTGGYDTEAFF
size: many; length: 15; J: TRBJ1-6; D: .; V: TRBV28; DNA: TGTGCCAGCAGGAGTCTGAGGTCCTATAATTCACCCCTCCACTTT; CDR3: CASRSLRSYNSPLHF
size: .; length: 14; J: TRBJ1-1; D: .; V: TRBV7-2; DNA: TGTGCCAGCAGCTTAAGGGAGGGGGTGACTGAAGCTTTCTTT; CDR3: CASSLREGVTEAFF
size: many; length: 14; J: TRBJ2-6; D: .; V: TRBV2; DNA: TGTGCCAGCCGGAAGAGCTCTGGGGCCAACGTCCTGACTTTC; CDR3: CASRKSSGANVLTF
size: many; length: 17; J: TRBJ2-2; D: TRBD2; V: TRBV6-1; DNA: TGTGCCAGCAGTGAAGGCAGGCGGGAGCGAGTCACCGGGGAGCTGTTTTTT; CDR3: CASSEGRRERVTGELFF
size: .; length: 16; J: TRBJ1-2; D: .; V: TRBV3-1; DNA: TGTGCCAGCAGCCAAGAACGGAGGATAACAGTCTATGGCTACACCTTC; CDR3: CASSQERRITVYGYTF
size: few; length: 13; J: TRBJ2-2; D: .; V: TRBV29-1; DNA: TGCAGCGTTGAGGGCAGGACTACCGGGGAGCTGTTTTTT; CDR3: CSVEGRTTGELFF
size: few; length: 15; J: TRBJ2-7; D: TRBD1; V: TRBV4-1; DNA: TGCGCCAGCAGCCAAGATTGGGGACAGGGAAGCGTGCAGTACTTC; CDR3: CASSQDWGQGSVQYF
size: .; length: 15; J: TRBJ1-2; D: TRBD1; V: TRBV12-3/TRBV12-4; DNA: TGTGCCAGCAGTTACTGGGGGGGAGGGGGCGATGGCTACACCTTC; CDR3: CASSYWGGGGDGYTF
size: .; length: 15; J: TRBJ2-7; D: TRBD1; V: TRBV27; DNA: TGTGCCAGCAGTAAAAAGACAGGGATGAACTACGAGCAGTACTTC; CDR3: CASSKKTGMNYEQYF
size: few; length: 15; J: TRBJ2-2; D: TRBD1; V: TRBV5-1; DNA: TGCGCCAGCAGCTTCAGGACAGGGGAGTATAGGGAGCTGTTTTTT; CDR3: CASSFRTGEYRELFF
size: few; length: 13; J: TRBJ1-1; D: .; V: TRBV28; DNA: TGTGCCAGCAGTTCCCCCTTAAACACTGAAGCTTTCTTT; CDR3: CASSSPLNTEAFF
size: few; length: 15; J: TRBJ1-2; D: TRBD1; V: TRBV12-3/TRBV12-4; DNA: TGTGCCAGCAGTTTGACAGGGAGGCTCAGCTATGGCTACACCTTC; CDR3: CASSLTGRLSYGYTF
size: many; length: 15; J: TRBJ1-3; D: .; V: TRBV15; DNA: TGTGCCACCAGCAGAGATTTGAGGGCTGGAAACACCATATATTTT; CDR3: CATSRDLRAGNTIYF
size: many; length: 13; J: TRBJ2-4; D: .; V: TRBV20-1; DNA: TGCAGTGCTTTTATTCTAGCCAAAAACATTCAGTACTTC; CDR3: CSAFILAKNIQYF
size: .; length: 14; J: TRBJ1-2; D: .; V: TRBV12-3/TRBV12-4; DNA: TGTGCCAGCAGTTTTAGTTTGGATACCTATGGCTACACCTTC; CDR3: CASSFSLDTYGYTF
size: many; length: 15; J: TRBJ2-5; D: TRBD2; V: TRBV7-3; DNA: TGTGCCAGCCCCTTAGCGGGGGGGGGCCAAGAGACCCAGTACTTC; CDR3: CASPLAGGGQETQYF
size: many; length: 15; J: TRBJ1-5; D: TRBD1; V: TRBV6-1; DNA: TGTGCCAGCAGTGAATTTCGACAGGGATCTCAGCCCCAGCATTTT; CDR3: CASSEFRQGSQPQHF
size: many; length: 12; J: TRBJ1-1; D: .; V: TRBV24-1; DNA: TGTGCCACCAGTGAGACGGGACGTGAAGCTTTCTTT; CDR3: CATSETGREAFF
size: many; length: 19; J: TRBJ2-2; D: .; V: TRBV6-4; DNA: TGTGCCAGCAGTATCGCCGAGGGTTCCTCTAAGTGGGGCACCGGGGAGCTGTTTTTT; CDR3: CASSIAEGSSKWGTGELFF
size: .; length: 15; J: TRBJ1-5; D: .; V: TRBV20-1; DNA: TGCAGTGCTACCCCCCCTGGAGGGTATAATCAGCCCCAGCATTTT; CDR3: CSATPPGGYNQPQHF
size: many; length: 14; J: TRBJ1-1; D: .; V: TRBV10-3; DNA: TGTGCCACCCTCGACCGGGGAATGAACACTGAAGCTTTCTTT; CDR3: CATLDRGMNTEAFF
size: many; length: 15; J: TRBJ1-6; D: TRBD1; V: TRBV15; DNA: TGTGCCACCAGCGACGGAACAGGGGGCTCTTCACCCCTCCACTTT; CDR3: CATSDGTGGSSPLHF
size: many; length: 13; J: TRBJ1-5; D: TRBD1; V: TRBV11-2; DNA: TGTGCCAGCAGCTTAGATCGGGGACAGGACCAGCATTTT; CDR3: CASSLDRGQDQHF
size: many; length: 12; J: TRBJ1-1; D: .; V: TRBV19; DNA: TGTGCCAGTAGTAAGCAGGGGATTGAAGCTTTCTTT; CDR3: CASSKQGIEAFF
size: few; length: 12; J: TRBJ2-5; D: .; V: TRBV2; DNA: TGTGCCATCTCTATGGGGGAAGAGACCCAGTACTTC; CDR3: CAISMGEETQYF
size: many; length: 12; J: TRBJ1-2; D: .; V: TRBV28; DNA: TGTGCCAGCAGTAACAGAACCTATGGCTACACCTTC; CDR3: CASSNRTYGYTF
size: few; length: 18; J: TRBJ2-5; D: TRBD2; V: TRBV10-3; DNA: TGTGCCATCAGTGGGGCGGGGGTGAGCACAAGCCCTGGGGAGACCCAGTACTTC; CDR3: CAISGAGVSTSPGETQYF
size: many; length: 16; J: TRBJ2-7; D: TRBD1; V: TRBV27; DNA: TGTGCCAGCAGTTTATGGGCGTCAGGGGGCTCCTACGAGCAGTACTTC; CDR3: CASSLWASGGSYEQYF
size: many; length: 15; J: TRBJ2-7; D: .; V: TRBV18; DNA: TGTGCCAGCTCACCAGACAACCTCGGCGCCTACGAGCAGTACTTC; CDR3: CASSPDNLGAYEQYF